The entry below describes one TCR beta chain. What antigen it recognizes has not been identified. No clone much larger than this one lies a single base away; base qualities are absent. The data were obtained in a study of CD8 T cells in Susac syndrome (dated by TCRdb to the late 2010s). Regarding the research as a whole: The study used repertoire sequencing to test whether antigen drove CD8+ T cell activation and differentiation in Susac syndrome. The study at large found these results: The number of individuals in the TCR sequencing and HLA analysis was acknowledged as relatively small.

Peripheral blood CD8+ and CD4+ T cells from healthy donors, Susac syndrome patients and multiple sclerosis patients were profiled by high-throughput TCR beta sequencing. Treatment-naive patients with stable or active relapsing-remitting disease fulfilling revised McDonald criteria were used as multiple sclerosis controls. Bulk CD8+ and CD4+ T cells were purified by magnetic negative isolation, whereas CD8+ TEMRA cells were enriched by FACS. Blood was drawn into EDTA tubes, processed within 24 hours, and PBMCs were isolated by density gradient centrifugation. PBMCs intended for TCR sequencing were cryopreserved in liquid nitrogen and were subsequently thawed in a 37 degrees C water bath. The sorted or isolated CD4+, CD8+ and CD8+ TEMRA cells had a purity of 90% or higher. RNA was extracted using the RNeasy kit, and about 0.5 to 1 microgram was reverse transcribed with random hexamers. The immunoSEQ multiplex PCR assay, which covers 54 Vbeta and 13 Jbeta segments, was used to amplify TCR beta CDR3 regions. Bias from PCR amplification was corrected by using a synthetic template baseline for primer optimization and for computational correction. The authors' analysis ran thus. Reads were annotated to V, D and J genes according to IMGT and were analyzed with immunoSEQ Analyzer, with only productive sequences retained. To calculate clonality, Shannon entropy was normalized by log2 of the number of productive unique sequences and then subtracted from one. For each patient and control, public and private clones were evaluated among the 100 most prevalent clones. Susac-specific clones were defined as absent from healthy and MS cohorts, around 980 published viral clones and other ImmuneACCESS disease sequences. TCRdb reanalyzed the raw reads on its own, using fastp at Q25 for trimming and MiXCR for clone calling, and kept in-frame beta chains. All rows with the same CDR3 protein become a single entry with the most common DNA and genes. V and J calls and clone size were set by TCRdb, not the authors. Counted in this sample were fewer than 350,000 distinct CDR3 sequences; about 92% of them appeared once. Of the sample, roughly 0.064% is held by the ten largest clones.

The CDR3 goes from the cysteine to the phenylalanine over 14 residues. The sequence is cut down to CDR3 DNA, 42 bases in frame from base 1. V is clipped by 3 bases and J by 7 bases, and the sequence between their germline boundaries is 13 bases long. The specimen was CD4+ T cells from PBMCs. This receptor was taken from a human donor with multiple sclerosis. The sequence links TRBV12-3 or TRBV12-4 to TRBJ2-1; possibly the D gene is TRBD2, per 6 matching bases. The sequence in DNA is TGTGCCAGCAGTTTTGGCGGGGATGGTAATGAGCAGTTCTTC. Its protein reads: CASSFGGDGNEQFF.